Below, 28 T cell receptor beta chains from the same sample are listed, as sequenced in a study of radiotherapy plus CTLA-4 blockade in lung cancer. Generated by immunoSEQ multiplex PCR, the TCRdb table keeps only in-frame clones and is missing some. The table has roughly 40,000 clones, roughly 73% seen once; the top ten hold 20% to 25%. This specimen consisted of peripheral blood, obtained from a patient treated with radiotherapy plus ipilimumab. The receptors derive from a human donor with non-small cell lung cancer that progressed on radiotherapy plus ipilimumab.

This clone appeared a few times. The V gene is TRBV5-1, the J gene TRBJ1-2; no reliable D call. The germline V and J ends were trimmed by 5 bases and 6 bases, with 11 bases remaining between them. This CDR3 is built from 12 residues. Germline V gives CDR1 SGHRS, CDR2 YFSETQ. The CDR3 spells CASRGDFDGYTF. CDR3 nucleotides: TGCGCCAGCAGGGGAGACTTTGATGGCTACACCTTC. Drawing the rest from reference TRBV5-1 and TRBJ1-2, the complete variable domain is KAGVTQTPRYLIKTRGQQVTLSCSPISGHRSVSWYQQTPGQGLQFLFEYFSETQRNKGNFPGRFSGRQFSNSRSEMNVSTLELGDSALYLCASRGDFDGYTFGSGTRLTVV.

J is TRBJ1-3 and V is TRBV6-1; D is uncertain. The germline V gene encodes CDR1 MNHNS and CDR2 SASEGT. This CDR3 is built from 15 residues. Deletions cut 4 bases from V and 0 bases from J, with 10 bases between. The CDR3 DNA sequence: TGTGCCAGCAGTGTCTTAGTGTCCTCTGGAAACACCATATATTTT. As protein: CASSVLVSSGNTIYF.

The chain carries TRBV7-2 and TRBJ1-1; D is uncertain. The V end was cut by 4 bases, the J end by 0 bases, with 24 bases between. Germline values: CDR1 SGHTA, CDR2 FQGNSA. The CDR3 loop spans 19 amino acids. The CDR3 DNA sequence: TGTGCCAGCAGCTCCCGTGGTGCGGGCAAGGGCCCTCTGAACACTGAAGCTTTCTTT. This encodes CASSSRGAGKGPLNTEAFF.

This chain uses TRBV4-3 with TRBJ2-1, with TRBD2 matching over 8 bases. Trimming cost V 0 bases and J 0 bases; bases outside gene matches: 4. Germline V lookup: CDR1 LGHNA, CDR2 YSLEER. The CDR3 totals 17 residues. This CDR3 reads CASSQDRTSGSYNEQFF. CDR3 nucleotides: TGCGCCAGCAGCCAAGATCGCACTAGCGGCTCCTACAATGAGCAGTTCTTC.

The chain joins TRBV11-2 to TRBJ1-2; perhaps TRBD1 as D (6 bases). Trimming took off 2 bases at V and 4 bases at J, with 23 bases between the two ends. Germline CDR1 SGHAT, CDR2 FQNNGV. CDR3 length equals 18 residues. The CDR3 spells CASSLRYPTGGLAYGYTF. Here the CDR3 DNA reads TGTGCCAGCAGCTTACGGTACCCGACAGGCGGCCTGGCCTATGGCTACACCTTC.

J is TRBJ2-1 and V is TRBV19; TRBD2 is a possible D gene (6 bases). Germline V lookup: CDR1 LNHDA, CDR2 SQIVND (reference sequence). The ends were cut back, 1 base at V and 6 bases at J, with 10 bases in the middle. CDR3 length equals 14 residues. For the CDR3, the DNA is TGTGCCAGTAGTATAGCGGACTACCGCAATGAGCAGTTCTTC. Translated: CASSIADYRNEQFF. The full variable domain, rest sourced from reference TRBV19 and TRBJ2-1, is DGGITQSPKYLFRKEGQNVTLSCEQNLNHDAMYWYRQDPGQGLRLIYYSQIVNDFQKGDIAEGYSVSREKKESFPLTVTSAQKNPTAFYLCASSIADYRNEQFFGPGTRLTVL.

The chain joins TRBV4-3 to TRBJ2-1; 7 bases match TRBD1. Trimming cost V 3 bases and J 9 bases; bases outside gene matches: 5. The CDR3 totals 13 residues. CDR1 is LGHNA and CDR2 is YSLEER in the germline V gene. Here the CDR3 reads CASSQNRGLEQFF. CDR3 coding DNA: TGCGCCAGCAGCCAGAACAGGGGCCTTGAGCAGTTCTTC.

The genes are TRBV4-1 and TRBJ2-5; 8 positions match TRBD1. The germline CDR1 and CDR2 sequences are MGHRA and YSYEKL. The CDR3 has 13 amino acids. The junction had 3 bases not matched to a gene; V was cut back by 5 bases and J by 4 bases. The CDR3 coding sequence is TGCGCCAGCAGCTTGACAGGGGCAGAGACCCAGTACTTC. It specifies CASSLTGAETQYF.

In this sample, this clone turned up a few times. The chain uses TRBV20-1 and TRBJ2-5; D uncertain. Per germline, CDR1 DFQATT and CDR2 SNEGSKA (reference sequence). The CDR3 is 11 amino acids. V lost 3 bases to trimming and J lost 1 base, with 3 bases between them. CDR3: CSASRQETQYF. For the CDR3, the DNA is TGCAGTGCTAGTCGCCAAGAGACCCAGTACTTC.

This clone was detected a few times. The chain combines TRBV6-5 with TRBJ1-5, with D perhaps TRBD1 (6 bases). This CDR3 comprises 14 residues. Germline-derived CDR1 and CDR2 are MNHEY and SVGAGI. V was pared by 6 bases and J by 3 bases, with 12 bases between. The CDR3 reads CASRSQGFNQPQHF. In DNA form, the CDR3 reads TGTGCCAGCAGATCACAGGGATTCAATCAGCCCCAGCATTTT.

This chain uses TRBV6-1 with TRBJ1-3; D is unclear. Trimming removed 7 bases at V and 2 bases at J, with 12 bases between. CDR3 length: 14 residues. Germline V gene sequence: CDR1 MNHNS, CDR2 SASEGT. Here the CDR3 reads CASTAVTTGNTIYF. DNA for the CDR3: TGTGCCAGCACGGCCGTGACAACTGGAAACACCATATATTTT.

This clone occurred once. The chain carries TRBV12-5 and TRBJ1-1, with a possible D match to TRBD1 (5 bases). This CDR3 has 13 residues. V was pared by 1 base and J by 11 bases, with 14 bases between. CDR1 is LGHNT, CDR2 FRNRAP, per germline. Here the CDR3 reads CASGLGITKGAFF. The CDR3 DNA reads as TGTGCTAGTGGTTTGGGGATCACAAAGGGGGCTTTCTTT. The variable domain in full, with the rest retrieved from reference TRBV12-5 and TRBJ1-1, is DARVTQTPRHKVTEMGQEVTMRCQPILGHNTVFWYRQTMMQGLELLAYFRNRAPLDDSGMPKDRFSAEMPDATLATLKIQPSEPRDSAVYFCASGLGITKGAFFGQGTRLTVV.

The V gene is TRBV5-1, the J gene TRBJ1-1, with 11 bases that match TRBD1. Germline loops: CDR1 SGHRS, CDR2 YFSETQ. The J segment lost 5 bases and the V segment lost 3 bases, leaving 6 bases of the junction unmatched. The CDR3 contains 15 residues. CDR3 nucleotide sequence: TGCGCCAGCAGCTCAAGGACAGGGGGCGCGACTGAAGCTTTCTTT. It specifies CASSSRTGGATEAFF.

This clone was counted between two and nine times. This chain's CDR3 is CASSDTDRGGASFF. The CDR3 bases are TGTGCCAGCAGTGACACGGACAGGGGAGGCGCGAGTTTCTTT. The chain is built from TRBV6-4 and TRBJ1-1; 9 bases are a match to TRBD1. The V gene's germline CDR1 is MRHNA and CDR2 SNTAGT. This CDR3 has 14 residues. The V gene end was trimmed by 2 bases and the J gene end by 13 bases; junction bases not matched to a gene: 11.

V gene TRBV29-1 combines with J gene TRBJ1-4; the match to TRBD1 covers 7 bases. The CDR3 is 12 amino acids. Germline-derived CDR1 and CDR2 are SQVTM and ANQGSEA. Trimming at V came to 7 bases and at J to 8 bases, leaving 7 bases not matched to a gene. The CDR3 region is CSGWDRGEKLFF. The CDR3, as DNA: TGCAGCGGGTGGGACAGAGGGGAAAAACTGTTTTTT.

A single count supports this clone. In DNA, the CDR3 is TGTGCCACCAGCAGAAGCGGGACTAGCGGTGGAACCGGGGAGCTGTTTTTT. Residues: CATSRSGTSGGTGELFF. The rearrangement uses TRBV15 and TRBJ2-2; 11 nucleotides match TRBD2. CDR1 is LNHNV and CDR2 is YYDKDF in the germline V gene (reference sequence). This CDR3 has 17 amino acids. Trimming took 2 bases from V and 5 from J; bases not matched to a gene: 7. Filled out from reference TRBV15 and TRBJ2-2, the complete variable domain reads DAMVIQNPRYQVTQFGKPVTLSCSQTLNHNVMYWYQQKSSQAPKLLFHYYDKDFNNEADTPDNFQSRRPNTSFCFLDIRSPGLGDTAMYLCATSRSGTSGGTGELFFGEGSRLTVL.

DNA of the CDR3: TGTGCCAGCAGCCCGGGACTTAGCACAGATACGCAGTATTTT. Amino acids: CASSPGLSTDTQYF. The V call is TRBV7-2, the J call TRBJ2-3, with a possible D match to TRBD2 (6 bases). CDR1 SGHTA and CDR2 FQGNSA come from the germline V gene. V gave up 5 bases and J gave up 0 bases, with 9 bases separating them. The CDR3 has 14 residues.

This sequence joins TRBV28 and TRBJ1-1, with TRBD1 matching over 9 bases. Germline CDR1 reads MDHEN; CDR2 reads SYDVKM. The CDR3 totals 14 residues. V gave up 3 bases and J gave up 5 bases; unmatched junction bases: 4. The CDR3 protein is CASSFSGQGTEAFF. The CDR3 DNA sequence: TGTGCCAGCAGTTTTTCGGGACAGGGAACTGAAGCTTTCTTT.

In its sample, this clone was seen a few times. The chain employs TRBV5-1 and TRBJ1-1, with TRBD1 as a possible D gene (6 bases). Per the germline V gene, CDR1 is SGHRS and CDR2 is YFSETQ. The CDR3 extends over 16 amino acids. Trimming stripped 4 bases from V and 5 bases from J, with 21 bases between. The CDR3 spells CASSKATIGDKTEAFF. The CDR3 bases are TGCGCCAGCAGCAAGGCTACAATTGGGGACAAAACTGAAGCTTTCTTT.

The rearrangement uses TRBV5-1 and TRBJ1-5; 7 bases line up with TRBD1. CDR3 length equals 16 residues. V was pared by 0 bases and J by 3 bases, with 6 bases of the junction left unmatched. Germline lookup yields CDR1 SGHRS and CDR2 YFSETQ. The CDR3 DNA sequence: TGCGCCAGCAGCTTGGACGGCAGGGGGGCCAATCAGCCCCAGCATTTT. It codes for CASSLDGRGANQPQHF.

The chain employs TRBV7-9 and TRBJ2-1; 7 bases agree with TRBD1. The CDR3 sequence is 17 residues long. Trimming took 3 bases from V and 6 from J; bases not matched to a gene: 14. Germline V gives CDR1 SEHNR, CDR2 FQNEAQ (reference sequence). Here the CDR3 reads CASSLGIARGRINEQFF. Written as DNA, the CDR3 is TGTGCCAGCAGCTTGGGGATCGCGAGGGGGCGGATCAATGAGCAGTTCTTC.

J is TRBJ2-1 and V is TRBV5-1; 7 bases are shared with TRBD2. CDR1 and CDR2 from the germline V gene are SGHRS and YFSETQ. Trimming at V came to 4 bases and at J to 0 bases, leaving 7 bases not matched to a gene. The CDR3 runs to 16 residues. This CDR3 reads CASSETSFYSYNEQFF. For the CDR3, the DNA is TGCGCCAGCAGCGAGACTAGCTTCTACTCCTACAATGAGCAGTTCTTC.

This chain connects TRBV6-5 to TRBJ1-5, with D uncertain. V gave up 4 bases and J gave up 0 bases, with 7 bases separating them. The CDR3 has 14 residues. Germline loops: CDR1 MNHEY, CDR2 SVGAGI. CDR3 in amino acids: CASSSGYSNQPQHF. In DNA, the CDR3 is TGTGCCAGCAGTTCAGGCTATAGCAATCAGCCCCAGCATTTT.

CDR3 protein: CATSRTGTGAWEQYF. The CDR3, as DNA: TGTGCCACCAGCAGGACCGGGACAGGGGCGTGGGAGCAGTACTTC. This sequence joins TRBV15 and TRBJ2-7, with 10 bases lining up with TRBD1. The V and J ends lost 3 bases and 7 bases, in that order; junction bases with no gene match: 9. Germline CDR1 and CDR2: LNHNV and YYDKDF (reference sequence). CDR3 length: 15 amino acids.

As DNA, the CDR3 is TGTGCCAGCAGATCGGGGGTGAGGTCGAACACTGAAGCTTTCTTT. Translated: CASRSGVRSNTEAFF. The rearrangement joins TRBV28 to TRBJ1-1; TRBD1 might be the D (5 bases). CDR3 length: 15 residues. Trimming cost V 6 bases and J 1 base, with 15 bases left between them. Germline CDR1 MDHEN, CDR2 SYDVKM. The full variable domain, with the rest looked up from reference TRBV28 and TRBJ1-1, is DVKVTQSSRYLVKRTGEKVFLECVQDMDHENMFWYRQDPGLGLRLIYFSYDVKMKEKGDIPEGYSVSREKKERFSLILESASTNQTSMYLCASRSGVRSNTEAFFGQGTRLTVV.

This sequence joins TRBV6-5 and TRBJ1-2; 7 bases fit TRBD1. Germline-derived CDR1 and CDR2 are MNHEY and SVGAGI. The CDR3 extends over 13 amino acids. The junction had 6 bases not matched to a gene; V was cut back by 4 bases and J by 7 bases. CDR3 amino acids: CASSFRGGGGYTF. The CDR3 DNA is TGTGCCAGCAGTTTCCGAGGGGGCGGTGGCTACACCTTC.

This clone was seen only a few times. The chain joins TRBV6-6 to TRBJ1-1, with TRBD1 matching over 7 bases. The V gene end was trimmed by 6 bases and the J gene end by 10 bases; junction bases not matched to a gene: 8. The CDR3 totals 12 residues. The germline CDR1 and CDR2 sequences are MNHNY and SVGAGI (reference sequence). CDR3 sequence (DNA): TGTGCCAGCAGCCGACAGGGCGTCACAGCTTTCTTT. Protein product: CASSRQGVTAFF.

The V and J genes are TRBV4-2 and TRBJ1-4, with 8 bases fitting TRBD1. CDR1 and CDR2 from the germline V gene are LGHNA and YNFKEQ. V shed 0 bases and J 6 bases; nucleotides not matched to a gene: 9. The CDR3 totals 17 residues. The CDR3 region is CASSQDISRQGYEKLFF. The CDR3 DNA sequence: TGTGCCAGCAGCCAAGATATCAGTAGACAGGGGTATGAAAAACTGTTTTTT.